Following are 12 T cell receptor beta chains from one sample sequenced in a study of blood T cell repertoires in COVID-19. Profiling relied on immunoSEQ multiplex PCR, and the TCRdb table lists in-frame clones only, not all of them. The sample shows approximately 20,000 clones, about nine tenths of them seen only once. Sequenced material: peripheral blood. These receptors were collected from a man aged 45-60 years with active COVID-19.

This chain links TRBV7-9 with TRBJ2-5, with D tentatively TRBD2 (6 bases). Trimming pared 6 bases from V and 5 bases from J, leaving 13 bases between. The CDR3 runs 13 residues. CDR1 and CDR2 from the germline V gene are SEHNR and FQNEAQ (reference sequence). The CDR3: CASRYTSLETQYF. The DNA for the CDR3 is TGTGCCAGCAGATACACTAGCTTGGAGACCCAGTACTTC.

The DNA for the CDR3 is TGTGCCAGCAGTGAGGCGCGGACAAAGGGTCGTAAGACCCAGTACTTC. It translates to CASSEARTKGRKTQYF. The chain links TRBV2 to TRBJ2-5; TRBD1 might be the D (5 bases). The germline V gene has CDR1 SNHLY and CDR2 FYNNEI. Between the trimmed V and J ends, which lost 3 bases and 6 bases, there was a span of 20 bases. The CDR3 totals 16 residues.

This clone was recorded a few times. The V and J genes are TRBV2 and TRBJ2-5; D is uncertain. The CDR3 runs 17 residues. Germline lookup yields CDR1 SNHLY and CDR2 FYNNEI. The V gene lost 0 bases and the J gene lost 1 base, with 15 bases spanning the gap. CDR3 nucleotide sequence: TGTGCCAGCAGTGAAGCGCATGGGCTTGGTGGCCAAGAGACCCAGTACTTC. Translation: CASSEAHGLGGQETQYF.

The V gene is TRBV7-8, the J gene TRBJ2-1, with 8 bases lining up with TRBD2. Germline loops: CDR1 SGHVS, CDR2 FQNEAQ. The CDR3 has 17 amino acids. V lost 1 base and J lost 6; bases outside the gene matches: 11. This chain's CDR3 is CASSLGVRGGISNEQFF. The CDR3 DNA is TGTGCCAGCAGCTTAGGGGTTCGGGGGGGCATCTCCAATGAGCAGTTCTTC.

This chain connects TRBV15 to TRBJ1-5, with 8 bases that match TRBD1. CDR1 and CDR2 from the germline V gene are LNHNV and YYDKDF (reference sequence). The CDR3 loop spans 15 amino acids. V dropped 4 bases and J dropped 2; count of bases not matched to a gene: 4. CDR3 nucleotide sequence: TGTGCCACCAGCATCCTACAGGGGGGCAATCAGCCCCAGCATTTT. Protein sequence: CATSILQGGNQPQHF.

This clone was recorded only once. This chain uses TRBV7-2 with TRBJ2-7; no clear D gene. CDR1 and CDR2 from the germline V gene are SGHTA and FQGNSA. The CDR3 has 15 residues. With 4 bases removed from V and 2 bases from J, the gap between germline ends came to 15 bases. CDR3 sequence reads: CASSYTVTGTYEQYF. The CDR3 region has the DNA TGTGCCAGCAGCTATACCGTCACGGGTACCTACGAGCAGTACTTC.

The CDR3 nucleotides read TGCAGCGTTGCCCCTATGCGGGGAGGCAATGAGCAGTTCTTC. It specifies CSVAPMRGGNEQFF. V and J are TRBV29-1 and TRBJ2-1, with D maybe TRBD2 (6 bases). Per the germline V gene, CDR1 is SQVTM and CDR2 is ANQGSEA. V was pared by 4 bases and J by 6 bases, with 16 bases between. This CDR3 is 14 amino acids long.

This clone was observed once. Here the CDR3 reads CASSSQGAFDGYTF. CDR3 coding DNA: TGTGCCAGCAGCTCCCAGGGGGCATTCGATGGCTACACCTTC. V and J are TRBV7-8 and TRBJ1-2, with TRBD1 matching 8 bases. This CDR3 comprises 14 residues. With V trimmed by 4 bases and J by 6 bases, 7 bases remained unmatched. Per the germline V gene, CDR1 is SGHVS and CDR2 is FQNEAQ.

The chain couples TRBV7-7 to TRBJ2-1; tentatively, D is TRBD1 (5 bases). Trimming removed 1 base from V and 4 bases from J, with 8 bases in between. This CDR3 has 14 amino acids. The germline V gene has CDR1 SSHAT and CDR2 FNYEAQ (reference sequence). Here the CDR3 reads CASSLGQRYNEQFF. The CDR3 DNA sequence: TGTGCCAGCAGCTTAGGACAGAGATACAATGAGCAGTTCTTC.

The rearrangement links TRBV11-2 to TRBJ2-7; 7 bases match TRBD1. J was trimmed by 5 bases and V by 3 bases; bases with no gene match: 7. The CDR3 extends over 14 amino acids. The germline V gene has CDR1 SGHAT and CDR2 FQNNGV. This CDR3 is CASSFSTGTNEQYF. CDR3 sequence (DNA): TGTGCCAGCAGCTTTTCGACAGGGACGAACGAGCAGTACTTC.

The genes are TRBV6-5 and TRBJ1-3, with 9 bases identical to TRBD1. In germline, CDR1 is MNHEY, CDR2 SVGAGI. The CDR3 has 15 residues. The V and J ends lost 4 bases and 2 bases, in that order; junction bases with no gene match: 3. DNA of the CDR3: TGTGCCAGCAGTTTCGGACAGGGGCCTGGAAACACCATATATTTT. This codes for CASSFGQGPGNTIYF.

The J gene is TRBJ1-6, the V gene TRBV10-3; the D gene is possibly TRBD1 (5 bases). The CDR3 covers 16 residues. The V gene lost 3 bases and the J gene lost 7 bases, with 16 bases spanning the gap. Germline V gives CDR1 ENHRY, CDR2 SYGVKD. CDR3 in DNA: TGTGCCATCAGTGATTCGGTTGTTAGGGGCAATTCACCCCTCCACTTT. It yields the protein CAISDSVVRGNSPLHF.